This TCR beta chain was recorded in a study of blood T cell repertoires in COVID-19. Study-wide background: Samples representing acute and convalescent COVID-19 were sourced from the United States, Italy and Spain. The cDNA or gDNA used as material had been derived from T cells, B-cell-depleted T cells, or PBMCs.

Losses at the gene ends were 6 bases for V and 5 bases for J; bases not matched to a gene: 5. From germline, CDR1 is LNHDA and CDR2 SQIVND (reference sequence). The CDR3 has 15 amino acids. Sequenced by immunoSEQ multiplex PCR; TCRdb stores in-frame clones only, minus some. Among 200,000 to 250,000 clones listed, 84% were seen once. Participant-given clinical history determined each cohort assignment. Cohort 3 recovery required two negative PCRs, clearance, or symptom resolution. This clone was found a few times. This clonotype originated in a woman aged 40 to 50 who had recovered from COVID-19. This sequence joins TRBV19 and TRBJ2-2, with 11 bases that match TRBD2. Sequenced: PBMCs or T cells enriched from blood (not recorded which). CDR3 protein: CASSLTSGSTGELFF. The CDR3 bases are TGTGCCAGTAGCTTAACTAGCGGGAGTACCGGGGAGCTGTTTTTT. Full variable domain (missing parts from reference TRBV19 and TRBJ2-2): DGGITQSPKYLFRKEGQNVTLSCEQNLNHDAMYWYRQDPGQGLRLIYYSQIVNDFQKGDIAEGYSVSREKKESFPLTVTSAQKNPTAFYLCASSLTSGSTGELFFGEGSRLTVL.